The clone carrying this T cell receptor (beta chain) showed up just a few times. Then a second PCR, running about 7 to 11 cycles, was carried out with a sample-barcoded 5' primer and a J-beta primer mix. MiXCR was run by TCRdb on the 5' RACE reads, yielding one entry per CDR3 protein. This table has 250,000 to 300,000 distinct CDR3 sequences, less than 30% appearing once. The germline V gene has CDR1 MDHEN and CDR2 SYDVKM. The CDR3 runs 14 residues. This entry comes from a study of blood T cells in healthy people across ages. This receptor was taken from a woman in her 70s in good health. The sample was blood. The V gene is TRBV28, the J gene TRBJ2-5, with D perhaps TRBD1 or TRBD2 (5 bases each). The J call is uncertain, as TRBJ2-1 better fits the DNA end. CDR3 DNA sequence: TGTGCCAGCAGCCTCGGACGCAGGTGGGGGGAGCAGTTCTTC. It yields the protein CASSLGRRWGEQFF.